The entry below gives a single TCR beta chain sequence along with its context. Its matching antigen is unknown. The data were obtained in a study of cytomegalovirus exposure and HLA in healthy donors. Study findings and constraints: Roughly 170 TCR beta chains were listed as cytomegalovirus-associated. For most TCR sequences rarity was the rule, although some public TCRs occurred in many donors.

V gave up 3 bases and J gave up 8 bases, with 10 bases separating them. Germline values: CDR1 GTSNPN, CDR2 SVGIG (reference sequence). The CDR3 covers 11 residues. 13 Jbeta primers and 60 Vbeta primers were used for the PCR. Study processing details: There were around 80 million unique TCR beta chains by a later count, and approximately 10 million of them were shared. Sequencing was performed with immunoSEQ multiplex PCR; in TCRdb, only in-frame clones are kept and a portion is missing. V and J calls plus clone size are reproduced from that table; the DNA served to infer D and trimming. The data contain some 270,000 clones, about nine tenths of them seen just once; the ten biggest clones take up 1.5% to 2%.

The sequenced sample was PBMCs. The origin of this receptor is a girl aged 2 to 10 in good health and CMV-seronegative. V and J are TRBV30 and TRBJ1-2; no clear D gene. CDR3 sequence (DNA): TGTGCCTGGAGCAGCGGCGGGGGCTACACCTTC. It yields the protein CAWSSGGGYTF.